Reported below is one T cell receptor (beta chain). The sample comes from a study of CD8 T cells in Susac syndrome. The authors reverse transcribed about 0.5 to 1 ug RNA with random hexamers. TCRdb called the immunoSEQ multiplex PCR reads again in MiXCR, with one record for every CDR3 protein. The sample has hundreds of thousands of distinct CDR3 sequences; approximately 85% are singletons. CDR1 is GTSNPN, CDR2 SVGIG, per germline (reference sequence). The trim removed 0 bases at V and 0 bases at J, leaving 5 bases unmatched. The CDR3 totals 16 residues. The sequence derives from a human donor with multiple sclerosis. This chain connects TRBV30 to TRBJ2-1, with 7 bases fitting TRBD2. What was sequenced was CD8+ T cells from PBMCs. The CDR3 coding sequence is TGTGCCTGGAGTGTAAGCGGGATAAGCTCCTACAATGAGCAGTTCTTC. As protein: CAWSVSGISSYNEQFF.